Presented here are 11 T cell receptor beta chains from one specimen sequenced in a study of Graves' ophthalmopathy and Graves' hyperthyroidism. Amplification of TCR beta CDR3 regions used RNA transcripts. The first round was an RT-PCR with HTBI primers, and the second round was a multiplex PCR. One entry per CDR3 protein results from TCRdb running MiXCR on the multiplex PCR reads. The sample holds fewer than 600,000 distinct CDR3 sequences, about 15% seen once. Sequenced sample: blood. Receptor source: a woman in her twenties or thirties with Graves' ophthalmopathy.

This clonotype showed up many times. The chain uses TRBV7-7 and TRBJ2-7; TRBD1 matches 7 bases. The V and J ends lost 6 bases and 5 bases, in that order; junction bases with no gene match: 4. The CDR3 covers 12 residues. Per the germline V gene, CDR1 is SSHAT and CDR2 is FNYEAQ (reference sequence). The CDR3 nucleotides are TGTGCCAGCAGGCAACAGGGGAACGAGCAGTACTTC. Translating gives CASRQQGNEQYF.

This clonotype appeared many times. The chain employs TRBV6-5 and TRBJ1-1, with D maybe TRBD1 (6 bases). The CDR3 is made up of 14 amino acids. Germline values: CDR1 MNHEY, CDR2 SVGAGI. V lost 6 bases, J lost 0 bases, and 11 bases lay in between. CDR3 region: CASSNQGLNTEAFF. The CDR3 DNA is TGTGCCAGCAGCAATCAGGGGTTGAACACTGAAGCTTTCTTT.

The chain joins TRBV19 to TRBJ1-2, with D unclear. CDR1 is LNHDA and CDR2 is SQIVND in the germline V gene (reference sequence). V lost 2 bases and J lost 9, with 19 bases in between. CDR3 length equals 15 residues. CDR3 coding DNA: TGTGCCAGTAGTATAAACGGGGTTGCCGGATGGAGCTACACCTTC. Protein: CASSINGVAGWSYTF.

Of note for this clonotype: Compared with germline, one end of the junction differs, possibly owing to a read error. CDR3 region: CASSEGLAVYSYQPQHF. Written as DNA, the CDR3 is TGTGCCAGCAGTGAAGGTCTGGCAGTCTATAGCTATCAGCCCCAGCATTTT. The gene calls are TRBV6-1 and TRBJ1-5; D unclear. Germline CDR1 reads MNHNS; CDR2 reads SASEGT. The CDR3 has 17 amino acids.

This clonotype appeared many times. The gene calls are TRBV20-1 and TRBJ1-6, with D possibly matching TRBD1 (6 bases). The CDR3 is made up of 15 amino acids. V dropped 2 bases and J dropped 9 bases, with 17 bases sitting between them. The germline V gene has CDR1 DFQATT and CDR2 SNEGSKA (reference sequence). The CDR3 here is CSARTLQGMASPLHF. The CDR3 DNA is TGCAGTGCTAGAACCCTACAGGGTATGGCTTCACCCCTCCACTTT.

This clonotype was detected many times. The genes are TRBV18 and TRBJ2-7, with D perhaps matching TRBD2 (5 bases). From germline, CDR1 is KGHSH and CDR2 LQKENI. The CDR3 consists of 14 residues. V dropped 4 bases and J dropped 0 bases, with 10 bases sitting between them. The CDR3 sequence: CASSLKTTSYEQYF. The CDR3 region has the DNA TGTGCCAGCTCACTTAAGACTACCTCCTACGAGCAGTACTTC.

About this clonotype itself: It may be a read error: a sequence one base away is much more abundant. The chain is built from TRBV19 and TRBJ2-5, with 10 bases matching TRBD2. This CDR3 is 15 amino acids long. The V gene's germline CDR1 is LNHDA and CDR2 SQIVND (reference sequence). V gave up 5 bases and J gave up 2 bases; unmatched junction bases: 5. The chain's CDR3 is CASSLAGVLQETQYF. The CDR3 nucleotides read TGTGCCAGTAGTCTAGCGGGGGTACTTCAAGAGACCCAGTACTTC.

Remarks on this clonotype: Possible read error: a much larger clone is one base away. The CDR3 loop is CASITHRPSAGELFF. The CDR3 bases are TGTGCCAGCATTACGCACCGCCCATCCGCCGGGGAGCTGTTTTTT. The gene calls are TRBV6-5 and TRBJ2-2, with D uncertain. The CDR3 is 15 amino acids. Per the germline V gene, CDR1 is MNHEY and CDR2 is SVGAGI. V was trimmed by 7 bases and J by 6 bases, leaving 18 bases between them.

The rearrangement uses TRBV28 and TRBJ2-7; 11 bases line up with TRBD1. This CDR3 is built from 16 residues. V dropped 7 bases and J dropped 3; count of bases not matched to a gene: 11. In germline, CDR1 is MDHEN, CDR2 SYDVKM. The CDR3 reads CASKLRTGGLFYEQYF. The CDR3 DNA is TGTGCCAGCAAACTTAGGACAGGGGGCTTATTCTACGAGCAGTACTTC.

The sample holds many counts of this clonotype. The chain has TRBV5-1 and TRBJ1-3; D is unresolved. Germline V gene sequence: CDR1 SGHRS, CDR2 YFSETQ. This CDR3 is 15 amino acids long. The V end was cut by 3 bases, the J end by 0 bases, with 10 bases between. The CDR3 bases are TGCGCCAGCAGCTACGGACTGGACTCTGGAAACACCATATATTTT. It is translated as CASSYGLDSGNTIYF.

This clonotype came up many times. The V call is TRBV28, the J call TRBJ2-7; the D is unclear. Germline V gene data show CDR1 as MDHEN and CDR2 as SYDVKM. The V and J ends lost 3 bases and 2 bases respectively, with 8 bases between them. This CDR3 has 13 amino acids. CDR3 DNA sequence: TGTGCCAGCAGTTTCTCCCGAGCCTACGAGCAGTACTTC. Translating gives CASSFSRAYEQYF.